The clone carrying this T cell receptor (beta chain) was found once. This specimen belongs to a study of blood T cell repertoires in COVID-19. Across the whole study: PBMCs, B-cell-depleted T cells, or T cells provided the cDNA or gDNA that made up the material.

TCRdb's table, derived via immunoSEQ multiplex PCR, lists solely in-frame clones and lacks some. The data show about 300,000 clones, less than 85% seen once. Sequencing was performed on peripheral blood. The receptor was derived from a human donor with COVID-19, enrolled during active disease. The donor label of this sample is uncertain.

The CDR3 nucleotides read TGTGCCAGCAGCTTAGACAGGTCCTCTGTATATTTT. Translation gives CASSLDRSSVYF. J is TRBJ1-3 and V is TRBV7-9, with a weak D call TRBD1 (5 bases). The V end was cut by 1 base, the J end by 14 bases, with 12 bases between. Germline V gene sequence: CDR1 SEHNR, CDR2 FQNEAQ (reference sequence). The CDR3 is 12 residues long.